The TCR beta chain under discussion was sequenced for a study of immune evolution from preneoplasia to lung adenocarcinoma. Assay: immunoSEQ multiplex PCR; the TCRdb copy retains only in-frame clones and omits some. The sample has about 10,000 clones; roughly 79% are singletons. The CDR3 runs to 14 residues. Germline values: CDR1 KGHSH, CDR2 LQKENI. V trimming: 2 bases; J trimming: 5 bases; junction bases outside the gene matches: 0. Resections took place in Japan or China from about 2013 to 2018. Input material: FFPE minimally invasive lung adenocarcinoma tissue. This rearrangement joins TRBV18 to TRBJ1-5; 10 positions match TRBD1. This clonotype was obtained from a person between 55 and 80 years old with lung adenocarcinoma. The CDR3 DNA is TGTGCCAGCTCACCAGACAGGGGGCATCAGCCCCAGCATTTT. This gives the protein CASSPDRGHQPQHF.